This T cell receptor beta chain was identified in a study of response to subunit inactivated influenza vaccine. This clonotype was counted a few times. TCRdb ran MiXCR on the RT-PCR reads and lists one entry per CDR3 protein. The sample gives about 300,000 distinct CDR3 sequences, 22% of which show up once; 10% is in the top ten. The V and J ends lost 6 bases and 6 bases, in that order; junction bases with no gene match: 6. The CDR3 loop spans 15 amino acids. The sample was PBMCs from blood, taken roughly 20 months after vaccination. This chain uses TRBV12-3 or TRBV12-4 with TRBJ2-2; 11 nucleotides align to TRBD1. This receptor was taken from a man aged 50 to 75 who received an inactivated influenza vaccine. In nucleotides, the CDR3 is TGTGCCAGCAGCCCCGGGACAGGGGGTTCCGGGGAGCTGTTTTTT. This codes for CASSPGTGGSGELFF.